The clone carrying this TCR beta chain was seen only a few times. Its cognate antigen is unknown. TCRdb keeps only in-frame clones here, not all; method: immunoSEQ multiplex PCR. The top ten hold 2.3% of the sample, which has approximately 17,000 clones, roughly 90% seen once. CDR3 length equals 14 residues. Per the germline V gene, CDR1 is MNHNY and CDR2 is SVGAGI (reference sequence). V lost 2 bases, J lost 6 bases, and 13 bases lay in between. This specimen comes from a study of chemoradiotherapy in HPV16-positive cancers. Findings and caveats of the study: The functional HPV-specific definition rests on just a couple of HPV16-positive patients. Better recurrence-free survival went with HPV-responsive T-cell expansion in HPV16-positive patients.

Sample: blood, taken from a patient who underwent chemoradiotherapy. The clonotype originates from a human donor with HPV-associated anogenital cancer. The chain links TRBV6-6 to TRBJ1-1; the D gene is possibly TRBD1 (6 bases). The CDR3: CASSYLQGFAEAFF. CDR3 DNA: TGTGCCAGCAGTTACCTACAGGGTTTCGCTGAAGCTTTCTTT.